Listed here are 28 T cell receptor beta chains from one sample, sequenced in a study of blood T cell repertoires in COVID-19. The protocol was immunoSEQ multiplex PCR, while the TCRdb copy is restricted to in-frame clones and leaves out a portion. Among roughly 200,000 clones listed, about 85% were seen once. Sequenced input: peripheral blood. Every receptor here comes from a woman aged 50 to 60 with COVID-19, enrolled during active disease.

A few counts support this clone. The V gene is TRBV2, the J gene TRBJ2-2; 7 nucleotides line up with TRBD2. The trim removed 7 bases at V and 2 bases at J, leaving 7 bases unmatched. Germline V gene data show CDR1 as SNHLY and CDR2 as FYNNEI. This CDR3 has 15 amino acids. CDR3: CASTHGTINTGELFF. As DNA, the CDR3 is TGTGCCAGCACCCACGGGACTATCAACACCGGGGAGCTGTTTTTT.

The rearrangement links TRBV6-1 to TRBJ2-7; 10 nucleotides agree with TRBD1. CDR1 MNHNS and CDR2 SASEGT come from the germline V gene. J was trimmed by 0 bases and V by 3 bases; bases with no gene match: 8. This CDR3 has 17 residues. In nucleotides, the CDR3 is TGTGCCAGCAGTGACCGGGACAGGGGTTGGAGCTCCTACGAGCAGTACGTC. It yields the protein CASSDRDRGWSSYEQYV.

This chain uses TRBV27 with TRBJ1-6; perhaps TRBD1 as D (5 bases). This CDR3 has 21 residues. Trimming removed 3 bases from V and 0 bases from J, with 24 bases in between. Germline V gene data show CDR1 as MNHEY and CDR2 as SMNVEV (reference sequence). CDR3 sequence: CASSLQGWVGKLSSYNSPLHF. CDR3 nucleotide sequence: TGTGCCAGCAGTTTGCAGGGTTGGGTCGGCAAGTTAAGCTCCTATAATTCACCCCTCCACTTT.

V gene TRBV5-1 combines with J gene TRBJ2-1; a weak D match, TRBD2 (5 bases). Trimming stripped 0 bases from V and 0 bases from J, with 10 bases between. This CDR3 spans 16 amino acids. Germline V lookup: CDR1 SGHRS, CDR2 YFSETQ. The CDR3 coding sequence is TGCGCCAGCAGCTTGGCAGCGGCAAGCTCCTACAATGAGCAGTTCTTC. Translated: CASSLAAASSYNEQFF.

The chain recombines TRBV9 with TRBJ1-6; a weak D match, TRBD1 (6 bases). The CDR3 totals 15 residues. Germline CDR1 and CDR2: SGDLS and YYNGEE. V lost 0 bases and J lost 7, with 11 bases in between. CDR3 DNA sequence: TGTGCCAGCAGCGTAGATTCAGGGGTCAATTCACCCCTCCACTTT. Amino acids: CASSVDSGVNSPLHF.

The V call is TRBV6-5, the J call TRBJ2-5; 8 nucleotides align to TRBD2. The CDR3 has 13 residues. Germline assignment: CDR1 MNHEY and CDR2 SVGAGI. V shed 4 bases and J 5 bases; nucleotides not matched to a gene: 3. This CDR3 reads CASSSGLGETQYF. CDR3 DNA: TGTGCCAGCAGTTCGGGACTAGGGGAGACCCAGTACTTC.

Points on this clone: Other DNA sequences in the same sample also yield this CDR3. V and J are TRBV19 and TRBJ1-1; no reliable D call. Germline V lookup: CDR1 LNHDA, CDR2 SQIVND (reference sequence). The V and J ends lost 1 base and 5 bases respectively, with 5 bases between them. This CDR3 region has 12 residues. CDR3 nucleotide sequence: TGTGCCAGTAGTATAGGGAGGACTGAAGCTTTCTTT. It is translated as CASSIGRTEAFF.

The chain uses TRBV5-4 and TRBJ2-3; 15 bases agree with TRBD2. This CDR3 contains 18 residues. V shed 4 bases and J 4 bases; nucleotides not matched to a gene: 10. Germline V gene sequence: CDR1 SGHNT, CDR2 YYREEE (reference sequence). The CDR3 spells CASSLFRTSGGAPDTQYF. The CDR3 nucleotides read TGTGCCAGCAGCCTATTTCGGACTAGCGGGGGGGCGCCAGATACGCAGTATTTT.

The V and J genes are TRBV18 and TRBJ2-1, with 7 bases fitting TRBD1. CDR1 KGHSH and CDR2 LQKENI come from the germline V gene. V gave up 2 bases and J gave up 7 bases; unmatched junction bases: 8. The CDR3 length is 15 residues. The CDR3 spells CASSPVIQGDNEQFF. CDR3 coding DNA: TGTGCCAGCTCACCAGTGATCCAGGGGGATAATGAGCAGTTCTTC.

The chain combines TRBV30 with TRBJ2-7; TRBD2 might be the D (6 bases). Between the trimmed V and J ends, which lost 0 bases and 6 bases, there was a span of 12 bases. The CDR3 runs to 13 residues. Germline CDR1 reads GTSNPN; CDR2 reads SVGIG (reference sequence). The CDR3 DNA reads as TGTGCCTGGAGTGTTGAAGGTAGCGGCGAGCAGTACGTC. Translation: CAWSVEGSGEQYV.

CDR3 in amino acids: CASSQANEVYGYTF. In DNA form, the CDR3 reads TGTGCCAGCAGCCAAGCTAACGAGGTCTATGGCTACACCTTC. V usage is TRBV4-2 and J usage is TRBJ1-2; D is uncertain. Looked up from germline, CDR1 is LGHNA and CDR2 is YNFKEQ. The CDR3 loop spans 14 amino acids. Trimming removed 1 base at V and 4 bases at J, with 10 bases between.

The V and J genes are TRBV19 and TRBJ2-7; no firm D call. V lost 0 bases, J lost 6 bases, and 15 bases lay in between. The CDR3 length is 15 residues. The germline gives CDR1 LNHDA, CDR2 SQIVND (reference sequence). For the CDR3, the DNA is TGTGCCAGTAGTATAGATTCGCACAGCCTTTCCGAGCAGTACTTC. It is translated as CASSIDSHSLSEQYF.

V usage is TRBV11-2 and J usage is TRBJ1-2; D remains unclear. Germline-derived CDR1 and CDR2 are SGHAT and FQNNGV. V lost 0 bases and J 4 bases, leaving 12 bases between the germline ends. The CDR3 is made up of 15 amino acids. The DNA of the CDR3 is TGTGCCAGCAGCTTAGATATCCGGGAAACCTATGGCTACACCTTC. This sequence encodes CASSLDIRETYGYTF.

The chain joins TRBV9 to TRBJ2-3, with D perhaps TRBD2 (5 bases). V gave up 4 bases and J gave up 0 bases, with 12 bases separating them. CDR3 length: 15 amino acids. Germline values: CDR1 SGDLS, CDR2 YYNGEE. The CDR3 DNA reads as TGTGCCAGCAGCCCCCTGACTACTAGCACAGATACGCAGTATTTT. It specifies CASSPLTTSTDTQYF.

This chain joins TRBV14 and TRBJ2-7; 11 bases fit TRBD2. The CDR3 length is 16 residues. J was trimmed by 6 bases and V by 3 bases; bases with no gene match: 10. Germline V gene lookup returns CDR1 SGHDN and CDR2 FVKESK. Here the CDR3 DNA reads TGTGCCAGCAGCCAGCTAGCGGGGGGCCCCGGAGGCGAGCAGTACTTC. Protein: CASSQLAGGPGGEQYF.

The chain carries TRBV28 and TRBJ1-1; a possible D gene is TRBD1 (6 bases). This CDR3 has 11 residues. Trimming shortened V by 8 bases and J by 5 bases, and 9 bases separated the two germline ends. Germline assignment: CDR1 MDHEN and CDR2 SYDVKM. CDR3 nucleotides: TGTGCCAGCCAGGGGTGGACTGAAGCTTTCTTT. Its translation: CASQGWTEAFF.

The rearrangement joins TRBV5-5 to TRBJ2-7, with a possible D match to TRBD1 (5 bases). V shed 2 bases and J shed 2 bases, with 8 bases lying between them. Germline V CDR1 and CDR2: SGHKS, YYEKEE (reference sequence). CDR3 length equals 13 residues. The CDR3, as DNA: TGTGCCAGCAGCTTACAGGTGACCTACGAGCAGTACGTC. Protein product: CASSLQVTYEQYV.

The chain links TRBV4-1 to TRBJ2-7; possibly TRBD2 for D (6 bases). V was clipped by 5 bases and J by 4 bases, with 21 bases between them. The germline CDR1 and CDR2 sequences are MGHRA and YSYEKL. The CDR3 is 16 amino acids. CDR3 nucleotides: TGCGCCAGCAGCTTAAGAGAGTGGGACTCCGAATACGAGCAGTACTTC. Amino acids: CASSLREWDSEYEQYF.

The chain employs TRBV28 and TRBJ1-2; D is perhaps TRBD1 (5 bases). Trimming cost V 3 bases and J 4 bases, with 6 bases left between them. In germline, CDR1 is MDHEN, CDR2 SYDVKM. This CDR3 comprises 12 residues. The CDR3 DNA reads TGTGCCAGCAGTTTCAGGGCCTATGGCTACACCTTC. Translation: CASSFRAYGYTF.

The J gene is TRBJ2-2, the V gene TRBV5-6, with D perhaps TRBD2 (5 bases). Germline V gives CDR1 SGHDT, CDR2 YYEEEE. V was cut by 7 bases and J by 4 bases, with 17 bases left in between. The length of the CDR3 is 15 residues. The CDR3 nucleotides are TGTGCCAGCTTGTGGGCCCGGGGTTTCACCGGGGAGCTGTTTTTT. Translation gives CASLWARGFTGELFF.

In its sample, this clone was seen a few times. This chain uses TRBV5-4 with TRBJ1-6, with D possibly TRBD1 on 6 matching bases. Trimming shortened V by 3 bases and J by 7 bases, and 8 bases separated the two germline ends. The CDR3 length is 13 residues. The germline CDR1 and CDR2 sequences are SGHNT and YYREEE (reference sequence). This CDR3 is CASSYDRNSPLHF. Here the CDR3 DNA reads TGTGCCAGCAGCTACGACAGGAATTCACCCCTCCACTTT.

The chain employs TRBV7-2 and TRBJ1-1; TRBD1 might be the D (6 bases). Germline loops: CDR1 SGHTA, CDR2 FQGNSA. The CDR3 is 11 amino acids. The germline V and J ends were trimmed by 5 bases and 7 bases, with 8 bases remaining between them. The CDR3 is CASSMDSEAFF. Here the CDR3 DNA reads TGTGCCAGCAGCATGGACAGTGAAGCTTTCTTT.

J is TRBJ2-5 and V is TRBV5-4; the D gene is possibly TRBD2 (6 bases). Germline loops: CDR1 SGHNT, CDR2 YYREEE (reference sequence). V lost 4 bases and J lost 1, with 11 bases in between. The CDR3 loop spans 14 amino acids. The CDR3 here is CASSPWGVQETQYF. The CDR3, as DNA: TGTGCCAGCAGCCCCTGGGGGGTCCAAGAGACCCAGTACTTC.

The rearrangement links TRBV7-3 to TRBJ2-1; 8 positions match TRBD1. The CDR3 loop spans 16 amino acids. CDR1 SGHTA and CDR2 FQGTGA come from the germline V gene. The V and J ends lost 5 bases and 7 bases, in that order; junction bases with no gene match: 13. CDR3 nucleotide sequence: TGTGCCAGCAGCATGCCCCAGGGGGCGCTTACAAATGAGCAGTTCTTC. It yields the protein CASSMPQGALTNEQFF. The entire variable domain, with the rest obtained from reference TRBV7-3 and TRBJ2-1, is as follows: GAGVSQTPSNKVTEKGKYVELRCDPISGHTALYWYRQSLGQGPEFLIYFQGTGAADDSGLPNDRFFAVRPEGSVSTLKIQRTERGDSAVYLCASSMPQGALTNEQFFGPGTRLTVL.

This clone was detected a few times. The chain joins TRBV5-6 to TRBJ1-2; TRBD1 agrees at 9 bases. The germline gives CDR1 SGHDT, CDR2 YYEEEE. V lost 4 bases to trimming and J lost 6 bases; unmatched junction nucleotides: 1. The CDR3 is 12 residues long. The CDR3 sequence is CASSNRGHGYTF. The CDR3 nucleotides are TGTGCCAGCAGCAACAGGGGGCATGGCTACACCTTC.

The chain combines TRBV6-5 with TRBJ2-1; 9 nucleotides match TRBD2. This CDR3 is 15 amino acids long. From germline, CDR1 is MNHEY and CDR2 SVGAGI. The J segment lost 9 bases and the V segment lost 5 bases, leaving 11 bases of the junction unmatched. The CDR3: CASSRLAAGVLEQFF. CDR3 DNA: TGTGCCAGCAGTCGACTAGCGGCTGGGGTTCTTGAGCAGTTCTTC.

The chain recombines TRBV6-5 with TRBJ2-2; 10 bases agree with TRBD2. This CDR3 region has 15 residues. From germline, CDR1 is MNHEY and CDR2 SVGAGI. The J segment lost 4 bases and the V segment lost 5 bases, leaving 4 bases of the junction unmatched. CDR3 loop: CASSLAGVPTGELFF. CDR3 bases: TGTGCCAGCAGTCTAGCGGGGGTTCCCACCGGGGAGCTGTTTTTT.

V and J are TRBV29-1 and TRBJ2-2, with D uncertain. V gave up 7 bases and J gave up 1 base, with 4 bases separating them. The length of the CDR3 is 11 residues. The V gene's germline CDR1 is SQVTM and CDR2 ANQGSEA. This CDR3 reads CSARNTGELFF. CDR3 coding DNA: TGCAGCGCCCGGAACACCGGGGAGCTGTTTTTT.